At least ten counts were recorded for the clone carrying this TCR beta chain. Its cognate antigen is unknown. This specimen belongs to a study of response to subunit inactivated influenza vaccine. Findings and limits, study-wide: Only a handful of new T cells, the authors suggested, are recruited with each seasonal influenza vaccination.

TCRdb analysed the RT-PCR reads with MiXCR anew, one entry per CDR3 protein. This table has under 750,000 distinct CDR3 sequences, approximately 10% appearing once. This CDR3 comprises 13 residues. The germline gives CDR1 ENHRY, CDR2 SYGVKD. Trimming took 0 bases from V and 4 from J, leaving 6 bases between them. This specimen was PBMCs from blood, taken on the day of vaccination. The clonotype originates from a man aged 45 to 65 who received an inactivated influenza vaccine. The chain employs TRBV10-3 and TRBJ2-5; D gene uncertain. In nucleotides, the CDR3 is TGTGCCATCAGTGAGTCGGATAGAGAGACCCAGTACTTC. Residues: CAISESDRETQYF.